A selection of T cell receptor beta chains follows, all from one sample in a study of OX40 agonist ivuxolimab in advanced cancers. Repertoires were generated with immunoSEQ multiplex PCR, while TCRdb's copy carries only in-frame clones and drops some. The table has 65,000 to 80,000 clones, 90% to 95% seen once. The source material was CD4+ or CD8+ T cells sorted from blood, sampled in a trial of the OX40 agonist ivuxolimab. These TCRs come from an adult with an advanced solid tumor such as melanoma, head and neck, liver or kidney cancer. The CDR3 runs from the conserved cysteine through the conserved F or W. A D gene is named only where the DNA matches it firmly. For some rows the clone size is stated as once, few or many, or as a class when expanded; others skip it.

v_gene	abundance	j_gene	d_gene	CDR3nt	CDR3aa
TRBV29-1	.	TRBJ2-3	TRBD1	TGCAGCGGAGCCCCGGGACAGCACACAGATACGCAGTATTTT	CSGAPGQHTDTQYF
TRBV5-1	.	TRBJ2-7	.	TGCGCCAGCAGCTTGGAGGCAGTAGGAGAAGGGATGGCCTACGAGCAGTACTTC	CASSLEAVGEGMAYEQYF
TRBV5-1	.	TRBJ1-2	.	TGCGCCAGCAGCACAGGACAGAATGTCTATGGCTACACCTTC	CASSTGQNVYGYTF
TRBV11-2	.	TRBJ2-7	.	TGTGCCAGCAGCGGAGTGACAGCGAGCTACGAGCAGTACTTC	CASSGVTASYEQYF
TRBV7-9	.	TRBJ1-2	.	TGTGCCAGCAGCTTAATGGGCCCTAGTGAGGGCTACACCTTC	CASSLMGPSEGYTF
TRBV7-6	.	TRBJ2-3	.	TGTGCCAGCAGCTTAGTTAGCGCGTACGGATTGAGCACAGATACGCAGTATTTT	CASSLVSAYGLSTDTQYF
TRBV5-2	.	TRBJ1-2	.	TGCGCCAGCAGCCAACGCACTGTTAACTATGGCTACACCTTC	CASSQRTVNYGYTF
TRBV19	.	TRBJ2-3	.	TGTGCCAGTAGTATAGGGCGGATCCTTACAGATACGCAGTATTTT	CASSIGRILTDTQYF
TRBV18	.	TRBJ1-3	.	TGTGCCAGCTCACCCACAGCACCCCCTGGAAACACCATATATTTT	CASSPTAPPGNTIYF
TRBV19	few	TRBJ1-1	TRBD1	TGTGCCAGTAGTCCGCCCGGGACAGGGGGCAGGACTGAAGCTTTCTTT	CASSPPGTGGRTEAFF
TRBV6-6	.	TRBJ2-2	.	TGTGCCTTAAAACCAGGGGCCGGCACCGGGGAGCTGTTTTTT	CALKPGAGTGELFF
TRBV5-1	few	TRBJ1-1	.	TGCGCCAGCAGCTTGGTGGGTTCCCCTGAAGCTTTCTTT	CASSLVGSPEAFF
TRBV6-5	.	TRBJ2-7	.	TGTGCCGGCAGTTCTCGGCTCGAGCAGTACTTC	CAGSSRLEQYF
TRBV15	.	TRBJ2-2	.	TGTGCCACCAGCAGAGACCAGGGGGGGTCCGGGGAGCTGTTTTTT	CATSRDQGGSGELFF